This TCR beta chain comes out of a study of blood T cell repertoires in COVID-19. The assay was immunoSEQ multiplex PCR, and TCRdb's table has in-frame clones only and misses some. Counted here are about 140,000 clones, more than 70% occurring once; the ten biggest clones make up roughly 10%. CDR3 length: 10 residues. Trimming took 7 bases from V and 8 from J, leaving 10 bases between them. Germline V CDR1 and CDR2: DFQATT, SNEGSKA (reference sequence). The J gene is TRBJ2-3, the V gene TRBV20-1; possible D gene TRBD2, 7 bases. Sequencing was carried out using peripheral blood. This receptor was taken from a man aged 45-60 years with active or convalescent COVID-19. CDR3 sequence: CSVGGGTQYF. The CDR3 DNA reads TGCAGTGTAGGGGGGGGTACGCAGTATTTT.